Listed below are T cell receptor beta chains from one sample, sequenced in a study of response to subunit inactivated influenza vaccine. TCRdb independently ran MiXCR on the RT-PCR reads; one entry per CDR3 protein. The sample has more than 500,000 distinct CDR3 sequences; 11% are singletons. This sample also belongs to another study, concerning T cells expressing NK-cell markers.

The input for sequencing was PBMCs from blood, taken on the day of vaccination. These receptor sequences come from a man aged 50-59 years who received an inactivated influenza vaccine. CDR3s leave out the opening cysteine and the closing phenylalanine or tryptophan. A D gene is named only where the DNA matches it firmly. The size entry is marked missing in some rows and otherwise reads once, few, many or a size class.

abundance: few
d_gene: TRBD1
v_gene: TRBV5-1
CDR3aa: ASSGQGLDEQY

abundance: -
d_gene: TRBD2
v_gene: TRBV5-1
CDR3aa: ASSGGLAGSDTQY

abundance: many
d_gene: -
v_gene: TRBV19
CDR3aa: ASSDTNHQELF

abundance: many
d_gene: TRBD1
v_gene: TRBV28
CDR3aa: ASRTDRVVQPQH

abundance: many
d_gene: -
v_gene: TRBV28
CDR3aa: ASSLLEDTEAF

abundance: many
d_gene: -
v_gene: TRBV21-1
CDR3aa: ASSKLTFASILHQGSYEQY

abundance: -
d_gene: -
v_gene: TRBV6-2/TRBV6-3
CDR3aa: ASSTPRQATYEQY

abundance: -
d_gene: -
v_gene: TRBV20-1
CDR3aa: SARDGSLAKNIQY

abundance: -
d_gene: TRBD1
v_gene: TRBV10-3
CDR3aa: AISDDRAAYEQY

abundance: -
d_gene: TRBD1
v_gene: TRBV20-1
CDR3aa: SQGQGITEAF